This T cell receptor (beta chain) was sequenced in a study of T cell responses to AZD1222 COVID-19 vaccine. Study-wide results and caveats: Targets within unmutated variant regions were reportedly found for nearly half of spike-specific TCRs. Two AZD1222 doses significantly raised spike-specific TCR breadth and depth over controls. Among the donors, most were white British and more were female, and clonal diversity was possibly underestimated.

TCRdb's table, derived via immunoSEQ multiplex PCR, lists solely in-frame clones and lacks some. The table shows some 82,000 clones, with more than 80% occurring only once. This clone was seen once. Antigen specificity is unknown. V was pared by 8 bases and J by 2 bases, with 4 bases of the junction left unmatched. This CDR3 has 13 residues. Germline V gives CDR1 SGHVS, CDR2 FNYEAQ. The receptor comes from an adult in good health. This sequence joins TRBV7-6 and TRBJ1-2; TRBD1 matches at 8 bases. The sample consisted of peripheral blood, taken on day 0 of AZD1222 vaccination. Here the CDR3 DNA reads TGTGCCAGCTGCAGGGGGCGGAACTATGGCTACACCTTC. Its protein product is CASCRGRNYGYTF.